This TCR beta chain was captured in a study of blood T cell repertoires in COVID-19. At the level of the study: Sources were T cells, B-cell-depleted T cells, or PBMCs; the material itself was cDNA or gDNA.

TCRdb's table, derived via immunoSEQ multiplex PCR, lists solely in-frame clones and lacks some. Here the sample spans some 150,000 clones, 80% to 90% being singletons. This CDR3 spans 15 amino acids. V was pared by 3 bases and J by 2 bases, with 14 bases between. Germline V gene lookup returns CDR1 LGHDT and CDR2 YNNKEL (reference sequence). The TCR originated in a woman in her 70s with acute or convalescent COVID-19. The J gene is TRBJ2-7, the V gene TRBV3-1 (or the pseudogene TRBV3-2), with D possibly being TRBD1 (6 bases). The sequenced sample consisted of peripheral blood. The CDR3 spells CASSHPPGHPYEQYF. The CDR3 DNA reads as TGTGCCAGCAGCCATCCCCCGGGACATCCCTACGAGCAGTACTTC.